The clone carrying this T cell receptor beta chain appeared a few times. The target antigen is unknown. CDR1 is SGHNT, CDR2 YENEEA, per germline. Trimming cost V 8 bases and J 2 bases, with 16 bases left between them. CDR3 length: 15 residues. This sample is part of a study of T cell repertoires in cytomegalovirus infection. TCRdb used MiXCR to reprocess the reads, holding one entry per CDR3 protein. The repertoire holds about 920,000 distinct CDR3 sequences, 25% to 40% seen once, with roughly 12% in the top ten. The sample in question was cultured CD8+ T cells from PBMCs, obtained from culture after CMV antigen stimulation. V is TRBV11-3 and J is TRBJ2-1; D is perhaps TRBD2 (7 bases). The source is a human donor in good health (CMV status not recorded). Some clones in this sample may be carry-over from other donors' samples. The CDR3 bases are TGTGCCAGCGGAAAGGGGGGGGGGCCCTACAATGAGCAGTTCTTC. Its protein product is CASGKGGGPYNEQFF.